This T cell receptor (beta chain) was recovered during a study of blood T cells in healthy people across ages. Whole-study findings and limits: Observed TCR beta diversity showed a strong correlation with the percentage of naive T cells as measured by flow cytometry. Calculation of diversity from one million T cells yielded estimates considered to be underestimates.

It was with a sample-barcoded 5' primer and a J-beta primer mix that a second PCR of about 6 to 11 cycles was run. Carrying 12 random nucleotides, a template-switch adaptor labeled each individual cDNA molecule. Each CDR3 protein gets one entry after TCRdb re-called the 5' RACE reads with MiXCR. The sample has about 830,000 distinct CDR3 sequences, around 62% seen once. V lost 0 bases to trimming and J lost 1 base; unmatched junction nucleotides: 6. The CDR3 length is 18 residues. Germline CDR1 is LGHNA and CDR2 is YNFKEQ. This clonotype was counted between two and nine times. The target antigen is unknown.

The clonotype was recovered from a man under 40 in good health. Sequenced input: blood. The V call is TRBV4-2, the J call TRBJ2-3, with 11 nucleotides matching TRBD2. Here the CDR3 DNA reads TGTGCCAGCAGCCAAGAGGCTAGCGGGGGGCGGGGCACAGATACGCAGTATTTT. Residues: CASSQEASGGRGTDTQYF.